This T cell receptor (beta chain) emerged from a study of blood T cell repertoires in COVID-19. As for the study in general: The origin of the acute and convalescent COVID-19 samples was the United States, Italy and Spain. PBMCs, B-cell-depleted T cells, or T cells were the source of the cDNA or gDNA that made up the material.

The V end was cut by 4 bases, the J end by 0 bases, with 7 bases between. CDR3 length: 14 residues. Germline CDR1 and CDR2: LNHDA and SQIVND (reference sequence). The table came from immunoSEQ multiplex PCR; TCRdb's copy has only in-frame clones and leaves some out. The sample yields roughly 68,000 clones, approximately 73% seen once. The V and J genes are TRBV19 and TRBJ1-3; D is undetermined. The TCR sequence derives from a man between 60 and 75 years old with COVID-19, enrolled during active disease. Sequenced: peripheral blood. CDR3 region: CASSTRNSGNTIYF. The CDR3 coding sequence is TGTGCCAGTAGTACGAGGAACTCTGGAAACACCATATATTTT.